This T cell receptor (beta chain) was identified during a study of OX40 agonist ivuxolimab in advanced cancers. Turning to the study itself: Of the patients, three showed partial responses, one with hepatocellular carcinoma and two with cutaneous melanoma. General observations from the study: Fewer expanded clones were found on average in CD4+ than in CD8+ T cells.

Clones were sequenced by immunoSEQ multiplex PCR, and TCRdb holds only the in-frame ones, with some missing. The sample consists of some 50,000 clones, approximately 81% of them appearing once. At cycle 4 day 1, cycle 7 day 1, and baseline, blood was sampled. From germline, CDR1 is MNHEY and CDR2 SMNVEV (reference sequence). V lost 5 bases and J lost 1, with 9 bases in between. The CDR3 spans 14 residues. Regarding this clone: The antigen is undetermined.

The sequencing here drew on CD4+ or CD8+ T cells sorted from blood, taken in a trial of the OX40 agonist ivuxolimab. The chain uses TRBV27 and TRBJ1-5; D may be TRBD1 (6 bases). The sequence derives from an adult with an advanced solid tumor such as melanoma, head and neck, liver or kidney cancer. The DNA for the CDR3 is TGTGCCAGCAGTCAGGACAGCAGCAATCAGCCCCAGCATTTT. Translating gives CASSQDSSNQPQHF.